This TCR beta chain came from a study of CD8+CD57+ T cells in acquired aplastic anemia. Genomic DNA, serving as template, underwent TCR beta VDJ and CDR3 profiling. One entry per CDR3 protein results from TCRdb running MiXCR on the reads. The sample carries about 160,000 distinct CDR3 sequences, roughly 48% recorded once. Germline V gene data show CDR1 as SEHNR and CDR2 as FQNEAQ (reference sequence). This CDR3 is 17 amino acids long. With 4 bases clipped from V and 0 bases from J, the junction kept 5 bases outside the gene matches. For sequencing, patients were chosen who had shown expansion of CD8+CD57+ cells by flow cytometry. This clonotype has a count of ten or more.

This rearrangement joins TRBV7-9 to TRBJ2-1, with 11 bases matching TRBD1. The clonotype comes from a human donor with aplastic anemia. Sequencing input: sorted CD4+, CD8+, or CD8+CD57+ T cells (not recorded which) from PBMCs. The CDR3, as DNA: TGTGCCAGCAGCTCGGCCGGGACAGGGGGCTCCTACAATGAGCAGTTCTTC. The encoded protein is CASSSAGTGGSYNEQFF.